Shown below are 23 T cell receptor beta chains from a single sample sequenced in a study of blood T cell repertoires in COVID-19 (dated by TCRdb to 2020 to 2021). The receptor library was made with the immunoSEQ multiplex PCR assay. TCRdb took this table from immuneACCESS and kept in-frame rearrangements with V and J called. Such tables lack part of the clones; where checked against another copy, unresolved V genes explain under half of the gap, and the rest is unexplained. This sample gives about 260,000 clones in total; less than 90% of them show up just once. The ten biggest clones cover about 4.5% of the sample. Sequencing was done on a sample of peripheral blood. These TCRs come from a man aged 55 to 70 who had recovered from COVID-19.

This chain uses TRBV5-1 with TRBJ1-4; possibly TRBD1 for D (6 bases). The germline V gene has CDR1 SGHRS and CDR2 YFSETQ. The V and J ends lost 4 bases and 5 bases respectively, with 12 bases between them. CDR3 length: 14 residues. The CDR3 protein is CASSTDRRNEKLFF. The CDR3 nucleotides are TGCGCCAGCAGCACGGACAGAAGAAATGAAAAACTGTTTTTT.

This clone has a handful of counts. Additional DNA sequences in this sample encode the identical CDR3. This sequence joins TRBV18 and TRBJ1-1; 7 positions agree with TRBD1. The CDR3 spans 14 residues. The V gene's germline CDR1 is KGHSH and CDR2 LQKENI. V lost 5 bases to trimming and J lost 0 bases; unmatched junction nucleotides: 3. The CDR3 DNA reads as TGTGCCAGCTCAAGGGACAGACTGAACACTGAAGCTTTCTTT. Protein sequence: CASSRDRLNTEAFF.

CDR3 sequence (DNA): TGTGCCAGCAGCCAAGGCGGCGGAGCATGGTCGGCCTACAATGAGCAGTTCTTC. Its translation is CASSQGGGAWSAYNEQFF. The V call is TRBV3-1 (or the pseudogene TRBV3-2), the J call TRBJ2-1; D gene unclear. Per the germline V gene, CDR1 is LGHDT and CDR2 is YNNKEL (reference sequence). V was clipped by 1 base and J by 2 bases, with 18 bases between them. The CDR3 is 18 residues long.

The rearrangement uses TRBV7-9 and TRBJ2-5; D is perhaps TRBD1 (6 bases). The V gene's germline CDR1 is SEHNR and CDR2 FQNEAQ (reference sequence). Deletions cut 5 bases from V and 1 base from J, with 8 bases between. The CDR3 has 13 amino acids. The chain's CDR3 is CASSGQTQETQYF. The CDR3 DNA reads as TGTGCCAGCAGCGGACAGACCCAAGAGACCCAGTACTTC.

V and J are TRBV19 and TRBJ2-6; 7 nucleotides line up with TRBD2. V dropped 9 bases and J dropped 5; count of bases not matched to a gene: 4. There are 13 residues in the CDR3. Germline V gene sequence: CDR1 LNHDA, CDR2 SQIVND (reference sequence). The CDR3, as DNA: TGTGCCAGCGGGGGACTAAGGGCCAACGTCCTGACTTTC. Protein: CASGGLRANVLTF. Variable domain in full (rest from reference TRBV19 and TRBJ2-6): DGGITQSPKYLFRKEGQNVTLSCEQNLNHDAMYWYRQDPGQGLRLIYYSQIVNDFQKGDIAEGYSVSREKKESFPLTVTSAQKNPTAFYLCASGGLRANVLTFGAGSRLTVL.

This clone came up once. The genes are TRBV6-5 and TRBJ1-1; the match to TRBD1 covers 9 bases. The CDR3 runs 15 residues. The germline CDR1 and CDR2 sequences are MNHEY and SVGAGI. V lost 6 bases and J lost 1; bases outside the gene matches: 6. The CDR3 loop reads CASSRDRGKNTEAFF. CDR3 DNA: TGTGCCAGCAGCCGCGACAGGGGGAAGAACACTGAAGCTTTCTTT.

This chain links TRBV5-6 with TRBJ2-7; perhaps TRBD1 as D (5 bases). CDR3 size: 17 residues. From germline, CDR1 is SGHDT and CDR2 YYEEEE. Trimming removed 3 bases at V and 3 bases at J, with 22 bases between. CDR3 nucleotides: TGTGCCAGCAGCTATCAGGGTAGGTCAGTAACCTACTACGAGCAGTACTTC. Encoded protein: CASSYQGRSVTYYEQYF.

J is TRBJ2-2 and V is TRBV4-2; TRBD2 aligns across 8 bases. V was clipped by 6 bases and J by 4 bases; unmatched bases: 10. This CDR3 spans 16 amino acids. CDR1 and CDR2 from the germline V gene are LGHNA and YNFKEQ. The CDR3 DNA is TGTGCCAGCAGACCGCTTGCGGGAGGTGGCACCGGGGAGCTGTTTTTT. Translation: CASRPLAGGGTGELFF.

V gene TRBV28 combines with J gene TRBJ2-1, with 7 bases matching TRBD1. Germline CDR1 reads MDHEN; CDR2 reads SYDVKM. J gave up 4 bases and V 5 bases, and 8 bases lay outside the gene matches. The length of the CDR3 is 15 residues. The CDR3 DNA is TGTGCCAGCAGTATCACCGGGACAGCATACAATGAGCAGTTCTTC. It encodes CASSITGTAYNEQFF.

The chain carries TRBV3-1 (or the pseudogene TRBV3-2) and TRBJ1-1; D not certain. V was pared by 8 bases and J by 1 base, with 14 bases between. CDR3 length: 14 amino acids. Germline loops: CDR1 LGHDT, CDR2 YNNKEL (reference sequence). This CDR3 is CASAPGRSNTEAFF. CDR3 nucleotides: TGTGCCAGCGCCCCGGGGAGGTCGAACACTGAAGCTTTCTTT.

The rearrangement uses TRBV5-5 and TRBJ1-1, with a possible D match to TRBD1 (6 bases). The CDR3 covers 13 residues. CDR1 is SGHKS, CDR2 YYEKEE, per germline (reference sequence). V gave up 2 bases and J gave up 1 base, with 6 bases separating them. CDR3: CASSLQGNTEAFF. The CDR3 nucleotides read TGTGCCAGCAGCTTACAGGGGAACACTGAAGCTTTCTTT.

The chain combines TRBV20-1 with TRBJ2-5, with D possibly TRBD2 on 5 matching bases. Trimming removed 3 bases from V and 7 bases from J, with 15 bases in between. Germline CDR1 is DFQATT and CDR2 is SNEGSKA (reference sequence). CDR3 size: 13 residues. The CDR3: CSASPRLRGTQYF. CDR3 sequence (DNA): TGCAGTGCTAGTCCCAGGCTCCGGGGGACCCAGTACTTC.

This chain links TRBV6-5 with TRBJ2-2; 7 nucleotides match TRBD1. CDR1 is MNHEY, CDR2 SVGAGI, per germline. The CDR3 contains 13 residues. The V gene end was trimmed by 8 bases and the J gene end by 2 bases; junction bases not matched to a gene: 2. The CDR3 nucleotides are TGTGCCAGCCGGGACAGTAACACCGGGGAGCTGTTTTTT. This sequence encodes CASRDSNTGELFF.

This clone was found once. The rearrangement uses TRBV3-1 (or the pseudogene TRBV3-2) and TRBJ2-3, with D uncertain. V dropped 3 bases and J dropped 4 bases, with 8 bases sitting between them. This CDR3 is built from 13 residues. Germline values: CDR1 LGHDT, CDR2 YNNKEL (reference sequence). DNA of the CDR3: TGTGCCAGCAGCCACCACAGTTCAGATACGCAGTATTTT. It is translated as CASSHHSSDTQYF.

This rearrangement joins TRBV25-1 to TRBJ2-1, with 9 bases fitting TRBD1. Per germline, CDR1 MGHDK and CDR2 SYGVNS. V lost 2 bases to trimming and J lost 7 bases; unmatched junction nucleotides: 6. This CDR3 is built from 15 residues. In DNA form, the CDR3 reads TGTGCCAGCAGTGAACTCCGGACAGGGGATAATGAGCAGTTCTTC. Its protein product is CASSELRTGDNEQFF. The full variable domain, completed using reference TRBV25-1 and TRBJ2-1, is EADIYQTPRYLVIGTGKKITLECSQTMGHDKMYWYQQDPGMELHLIHYSYGVNSTEKGDLSSESTVSRIRTEHFPLTLESARPSHTSQYLCASSELRTGDNEQFFGPGTRLTVL.

The CDR3: CASSQYQGGPQYF. In nucleotides, the CDR3 is TGTGCCAGCAGCCAATACCAGGGGGGCCCACAGTACTTC. V usage is TRBV4-2 and J usage is TRBJ2-7, with D tentatively TRBD1 (7 bases). V was clipped by 2 bases and J by 10 bases, with 15 bases between them. Germline V gene data show CDR1 as LGHNA and CDR2 as YNFKEQ. This CDR3 region has 13 residues.

In DNA form, the CDR3 reads TGCGCCAGCAGCCGACTAGCGGGAGGCCCAGATACGCAGTATTTT. Residues: CASSRLAGGPDTQYF. The chain combines TRBV5-1 with TRBJ2-3, with 13 positions matching TRBD2. CDR1 is SGHRS and CDR2 is YFSETQ in the germline V gene. The CDR3 is 15 amino acids. The ends lost 4 bases at V and 4 bases at J; junction bases unmatched: 3. Variable domain in full (rest from reference TRBV5-1 and TRBJ2-3): KAGVTQTPRYLIKTRGQQVTLSCSPISGHRSVSWYQQTPGQGLQFLFEYFSETQRNKGNFPGRFSGRQFSNSRSEMNVSTLELGDSALYLCASSRLAGGPDTQYFGPGTRLTVL.

This chain connects TRBV5-5 to TRBJ1-5; 9 bases line up with TRBD1. V gave up 4 bases and J gave up 1 base; unmatched junction bases: 3. Germline CDR1 SGHKS, CDR2 YYEKEE (reference sequence). CDR3 length: 15 residues. The CDR3 bases are TGTGCCAGCAGCCCCGGACAGGGGAGCAATCAGCCCCAGCATTTT. Its protein is CASSPGQGSNQPQHF. Full variable domain (remainder filled in from reference TRBV5-5 and TRBJ1-5): DAGVTQSPTHLIKTRGQQVTLRCSPISGHKSVSWYQQVLGQGPQFIFQYYEKEERGRGNFPDRFSARQFPNYSSELNVNALLLGDSALYLCASSPGQGSNQPQHFGDGTRLSIL.

This clone was recorded once. The chain has TRBV9 and TRBJ2-7, with 9 bases identical to TRBD1. The CDR3 has 14 amino acids. V lost 5 bases to trimming and J lost 1 base; unmatched junction nucleotides: 4. In germline, CDR1 is SGDLS, CDR2 YYNGEE. The CDR3 sequence is CASSSGTGSYEQYF. The CDR3 coding sequence is TGTGCCAGCAGTTCCGGGACAGGGTCCTACGAGCAGTACTTC.

The rearrangement links TRBV9 to TRBJ1-2; D perhaps matches TRBD1 (5 bases). V gave up 3 bases and J gave up 7 bases, with 13 bases separating them. Germline V lookup: CDR1 SGDLS, CDR2 YYNGEE. This CDR3 is built from 13 residues. CDR3 in DNA: TGTGCCAGCAGCGGCCGGACACTCGGTGGCTACACCTTC. Protein product: CASSGRTLGGYTF.

The V and J genes are TRBV5-1 and TRBJ1-1; D unresolved. This CDR3 comprises 15 residues. The V gene lost 0 bases and the J gene lost 0 bases, with 9 bases spanning the gap. Germline V gives CDR1 SGHRS, CDR2 YFSETQ. The CDR3 protein is CASSLVGKVNTEAFF. CDR3 coding DNA: TGCGCCAGCAGCTTGGTCGGGAAAGTGAACACTGAAGCTTTCTTT.

The gene calls are TRBV15 and TRBJ2-3, with 7 bases that match TRBD2. The CDR3 totals 15 residues. V shed 6 bases, J shed 0 bases, and the junction held 6 bases outside the gene matches. CDR1 LNHNV and CDR2 YYDKDF come from the germline V gene (reference sequence). CDR3 DNA: TGTGCCACCAGTCCGGGGGGTGCTAGCACAGATACGCAGTATTTT. This translates into CATSPGGASTDTQYF.

There are many counts of this clone. The chain is built from TRBV10-2 and TRBJ2-1, with a tentative D call TRBD2 (6 bases). The length of the CDR3 is 17 residues. Trimming took off 6 bases at V and 4 bases at J, with 22 bases between the two ends. Germline V gene sequence: CDR1 WSHSY, CDR2 SAAADI. The CDR3 DNA reads TGCGCCAGCAGCGGAGGGACGGGGCACCCGGATTACAATGAGCAGTTCTTC. Translated: CASSGGTGHPDYNEQFF.